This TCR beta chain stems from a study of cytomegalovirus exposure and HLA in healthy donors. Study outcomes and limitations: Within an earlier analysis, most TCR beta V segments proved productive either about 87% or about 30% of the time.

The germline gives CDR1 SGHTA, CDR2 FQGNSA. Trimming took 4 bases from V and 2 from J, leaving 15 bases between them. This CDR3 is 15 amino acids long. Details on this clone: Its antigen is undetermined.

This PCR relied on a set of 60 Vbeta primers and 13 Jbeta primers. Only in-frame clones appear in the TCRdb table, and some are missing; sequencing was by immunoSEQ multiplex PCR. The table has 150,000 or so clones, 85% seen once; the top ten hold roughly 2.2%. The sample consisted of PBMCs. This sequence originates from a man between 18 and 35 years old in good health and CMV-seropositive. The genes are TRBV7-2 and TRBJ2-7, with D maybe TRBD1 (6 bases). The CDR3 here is CASSSGDPVAYEQYF. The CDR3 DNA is TGTGCCAGCAGCTCAGGGGACCCGGTCGCCTACGAGCAGTACTTC.